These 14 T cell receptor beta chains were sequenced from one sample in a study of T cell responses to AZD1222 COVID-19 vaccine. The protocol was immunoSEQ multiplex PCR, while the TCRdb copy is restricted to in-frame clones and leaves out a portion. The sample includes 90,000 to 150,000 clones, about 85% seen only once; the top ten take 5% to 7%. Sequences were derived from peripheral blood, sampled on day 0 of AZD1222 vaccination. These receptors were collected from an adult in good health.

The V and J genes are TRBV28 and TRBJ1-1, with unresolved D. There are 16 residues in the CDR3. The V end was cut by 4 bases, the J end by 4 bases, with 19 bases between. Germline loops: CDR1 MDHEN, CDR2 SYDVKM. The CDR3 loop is CASSSLRAGRVTEAFF. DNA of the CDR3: TGTGCCAGCAGTTCCCTTAGGGCCGGGAGGGTCACTGAAGCTTTCTTT.

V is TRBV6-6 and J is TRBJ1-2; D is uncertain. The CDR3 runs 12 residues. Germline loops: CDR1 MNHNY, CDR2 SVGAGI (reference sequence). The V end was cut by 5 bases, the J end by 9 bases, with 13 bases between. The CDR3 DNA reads TGTGCCAGCAGTCGGATCCTATCGAGCTACACCTTC. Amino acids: CASSRILSSYTF.

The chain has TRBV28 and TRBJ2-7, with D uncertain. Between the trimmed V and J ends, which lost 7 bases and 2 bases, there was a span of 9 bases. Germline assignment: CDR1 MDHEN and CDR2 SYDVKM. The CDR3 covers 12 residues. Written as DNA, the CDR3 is TGTGCCAGCATTAAGCTCCCCTACGAGCAGTACTTC. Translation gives CASIKLPYEQYF.

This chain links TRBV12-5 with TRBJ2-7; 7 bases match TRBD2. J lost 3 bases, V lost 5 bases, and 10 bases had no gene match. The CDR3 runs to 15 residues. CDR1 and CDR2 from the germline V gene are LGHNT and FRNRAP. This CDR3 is CASGHGGGSIYEQYF. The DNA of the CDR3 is TGTGCTAGTGGTCATGGGGGAGGGAGTATCTACGAGCAGTACTTC.

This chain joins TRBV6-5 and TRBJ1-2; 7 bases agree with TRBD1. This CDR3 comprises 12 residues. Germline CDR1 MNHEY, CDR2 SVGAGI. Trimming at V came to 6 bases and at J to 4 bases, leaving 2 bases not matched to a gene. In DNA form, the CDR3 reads TGTGCCAGCAGAACAGGGGTCTATGGCTACACCTTC. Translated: CASRTGVYGYTF.

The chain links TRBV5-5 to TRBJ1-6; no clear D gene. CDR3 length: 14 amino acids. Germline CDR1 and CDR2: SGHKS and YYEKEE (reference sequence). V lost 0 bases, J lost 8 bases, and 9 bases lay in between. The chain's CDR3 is CASSLGSAYSPLHF. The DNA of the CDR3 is TGTGCCAGCAGCTTGGGGTCAGCTTATTCACCCCTCCACTTT.

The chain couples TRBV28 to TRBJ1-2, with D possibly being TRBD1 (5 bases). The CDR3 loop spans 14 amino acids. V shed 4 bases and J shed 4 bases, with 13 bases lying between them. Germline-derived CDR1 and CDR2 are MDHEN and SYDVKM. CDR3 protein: CASSYGGSVYGYTF. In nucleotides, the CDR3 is TGTGCCAGCAGTTACGGGGGGTCCGTCTATGGCTACACCTTC.

CDR3 nucleotides: TGTGCCAGCAGCTTAGAGGGAGGGGGTCCCGACTCACGGCGGGACGGGCAGCTCACCTATGGCTACACCTTC. It is translated as CASSLEGGGPDSRRDGQLTYGYTF. The chain joins TRBV11-3 to TRBJ1-2; D is perhaps TRBD1 (6 bases). This CDR3 is built from 24 residues. The V end lost 0 bases, the J end lost 4 bases, and 39 bases lay between the germline ends. CDR1 is SGHNT, CDR2 YENEEA, per germline.

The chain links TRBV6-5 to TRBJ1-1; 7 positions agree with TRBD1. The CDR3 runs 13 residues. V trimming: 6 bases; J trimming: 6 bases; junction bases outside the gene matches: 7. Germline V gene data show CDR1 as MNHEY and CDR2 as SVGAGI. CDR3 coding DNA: TGTGCCAGCAGGACCAGGGGGGGCGCTGAAGCTTTCTTT. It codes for CASRTRGGAEAFF.

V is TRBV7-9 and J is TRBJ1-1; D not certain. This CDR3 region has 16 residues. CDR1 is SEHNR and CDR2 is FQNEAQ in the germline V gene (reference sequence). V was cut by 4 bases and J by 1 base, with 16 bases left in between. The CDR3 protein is CASSSPDRWRNTEAFF. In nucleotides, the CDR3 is TGTGCCAGCAGCTCCCCCGACCGGTGGAGGAACACTGAAGCTTTCTTT.

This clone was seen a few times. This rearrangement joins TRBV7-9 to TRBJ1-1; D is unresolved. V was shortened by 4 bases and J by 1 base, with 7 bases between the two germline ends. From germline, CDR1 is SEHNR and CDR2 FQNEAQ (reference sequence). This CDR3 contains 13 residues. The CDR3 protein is CASSSKQNTEAFF. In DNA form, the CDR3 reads TGTGCCAGCAGCTCAAAACAGAACACTGAAGCTTTCTTT. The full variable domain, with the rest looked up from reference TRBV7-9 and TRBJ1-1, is DTGVSQNPRHKITKRGQNVTFRCDPISEHNRLYWYRQTLGQGPEFLTYFQNEAQLEKSRLLSDRFSAERPKGSFSTLEIQRTEQGDSAMYLCASSSKQNTEAFFGQGTRLTVV.

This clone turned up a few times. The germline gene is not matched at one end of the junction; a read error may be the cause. The CDR3 is CASSLGTGGSETQYF. Here the CDR3 DNA reads TGTGCTAGCAGCCTAGGGACAGGGGGGTCGGAGACCCAGTACTTC. J is TRBJ2-5 and V is TRBV7-7; 11 nucleotides agree with TRBD1. Germline V gives CDR1 SSHAT, CDR2 FNYEAQ (reference sequence). This CDR3 region has 15 residues.

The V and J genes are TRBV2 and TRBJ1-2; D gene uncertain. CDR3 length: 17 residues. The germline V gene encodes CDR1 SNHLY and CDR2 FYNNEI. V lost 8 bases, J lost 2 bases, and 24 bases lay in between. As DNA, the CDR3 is TGTGCCAGCCTACCGTCCCTAAATGTCTGGTCCAACTATGGCTACACCTTC. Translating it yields CASLPSLNVWSNYGYTF. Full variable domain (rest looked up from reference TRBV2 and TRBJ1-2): EPEVTQTPSHQVTQMGQEVILRCVPISNHLYFYWYRQILGQKVEFLVSFYNNEISEKSEIFDDQFSVERPDGSNFTLKIRSTKLEDSAMYFCASLPSLNVWSNYGYTFGSGTRLTVV.

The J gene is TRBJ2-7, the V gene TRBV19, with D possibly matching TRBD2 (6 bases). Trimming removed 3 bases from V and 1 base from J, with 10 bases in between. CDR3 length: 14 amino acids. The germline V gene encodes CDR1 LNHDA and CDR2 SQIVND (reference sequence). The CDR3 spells CASSIAEGSYEQYF. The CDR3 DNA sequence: TGTGCCAGTAGTATCGCGGAGGGGTCCTACGAGCAGTACTTC.